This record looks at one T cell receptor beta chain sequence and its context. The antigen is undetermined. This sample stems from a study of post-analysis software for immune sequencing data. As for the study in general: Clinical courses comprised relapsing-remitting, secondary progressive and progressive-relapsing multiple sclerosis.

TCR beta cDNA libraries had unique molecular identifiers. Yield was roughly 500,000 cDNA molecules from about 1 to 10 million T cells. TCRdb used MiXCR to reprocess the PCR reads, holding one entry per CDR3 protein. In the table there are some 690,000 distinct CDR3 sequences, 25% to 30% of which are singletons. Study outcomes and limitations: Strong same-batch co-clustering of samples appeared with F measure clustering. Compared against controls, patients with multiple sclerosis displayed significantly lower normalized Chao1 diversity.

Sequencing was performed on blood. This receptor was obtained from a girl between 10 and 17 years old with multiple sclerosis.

The CDR3 nucleotides read TGCAGTGCTAGGGACAGGGGTAACACTGAAGCTTTCTTT. Protein sequence: CSARDRGNTEAFF. V gene TRBV20-1 combines with J gene TRBJ1-1; TRBD1 matches 9 bases. J gave up 2 bases and V 3 bases, and 1 base lay outside the gene matches. Germline V gene sequence: CDR1 DFQATT, CDR2 SNEGSKA (reference sequence). The CDR3 runs 13 residues.